Relative to its sample, the clone carrying this TCR beta chain is medium-sized (0.01 to 0.1%). As yet, its antigen is unknown. Peripheral blood genomic DNA, not sorted cells or RNA, was the template. The data stem from a study of T cell repertoires in aging, cancer and after chemotherapy. In the study overall: Donor ages fell into six groups from 30 or younger up to 70 or older. Findings and limits, study-wide: Rebound thymic output was suggested by rising median generation probability during chemotherapy in each cancer cohort. In cancer patients, declining TCR diversity with age involved lost richness and lost evenness.

Multiplex touch-down PCR with TRB-A/B primers amplified rearranged V-D-J TRB sequences. TCRdb reprocessed the multiplex PCR reads via MiXCR and lists one record per CDR3 protein. In the table there are about 2,700 distinct CDR3 sequences, more than 20% of which are singletons. V shed 5 bases and J 3 bases; nucleotides not matched to a gene: 4. Germline V CDR1 and CDR2: DFQATT, SNEGSKA (reference sequence). This CDR3 comprises 13 residues. This receptor was obtained from a human donor with a solid tumor. V usage is TRBV20-1 and J usage is TRBJ2-7, with 10 bases lining up with TRBD1. Sample: blood. CDR3 in DNA: TGCAGTGCTCCGGGACAGGGGTTCTACGAGCAGTACTTC. Residues: CSAPGQGFYEQYF.